These 26 T cell receptor beta chains were sequenced from one sample in a study of T cell changes during pregnancy in multiple sclerosis. TCRdb's table, derived via immunoSEQ multiplex PCR, lists solely in-frame clones and lacks some. The repertoire holds tens of thousands of clones, with approximately 90% as singletons. This material consisted of peripheral blood, taken before pregnancy. All receptors derive from a female donor with multiple sclerosis, enrolled in a pregnancy study.

This rearrangement joins TRBV6-1 to TRBJ2-7; 7 bases match TRBD1. CDR3 length: 15 residues. V trimming: 1 base; J trimming: 5 bases; junction bases outside the gene matches: 8. CDR1 is MNHNS, CDR2 SASEGT, per germline. The CDR3 here is CASSEGVGGPNEQYF. CDR3 nucleotides: TGTGCCAGCAGTGAAGGGGTAGGGGGCCCCAACGAGCAGTACTTC.

The genes are TRBV18 and TRBJ1-5, with TRBD1 as a possible D gene (5 bases). V was trimmed by 6 bases and J by 4 bases, leaving 22 bases between them. CDR1 is KGHSH, CDR2 LQKENI, per germline. This CDR3 comprises 17 residues. The DNA of the CDR3 is TGTGCCAGCTCCCTCACGGGGGGTAACGAGGGGAATCAGCCCCAGCATTTT. Residues: CASSLTGGNEGNQPQHF.

The chain recombines TRBV7-9 with TRBJ1-3; D gene ambiguous. Germline-derived CDR1 and CDR2 are SEHNR and FQNEAQ (reference sequence). CDR3 size: 14 residues. Trimming took off 3 bases at V and 2 bases at J, with 8 bases between the two ends. In nucleotides, the CDR3 is TGTGCCAGCAGCTTCTCTAAAGCTGGAAACACCATATATTTT. Amino acids: CASSFSKAGNTIYF.

The rearrangement joins TRBV13 to TRBJ1-3; 9 bases are a match to TRBD1. The CDR3 consists of 16 residues. Germline-derived CDR1 and CDR2 are PRHDT and FYEKMQ (reference sequence). Trimming at V came to 4 bases and at J to 1 base, leaving 5 bases not matched to a gene. The CDR3 protein is CASSSIQGASGNTIYF. CDR3 DNA: TGTGCCAGCAGCTCCATACAGGGGGCTTCTGGAAACACCATATATTTT.

The V gene is TRBV6-1, the J gene TRBJ1-2; D is undetermined. This CDR3 has 14 residues. CDR1 is MNHNS and CDR2 is SASEGT in the germline V gene. Trimming left V 6 bases short and J 3 bases short, with 14 bases between. CDR3 loop: CASRHSAGDYGYTF. The CDR3 nucleotides are TGTGCCAGCAGACACAGTGCCGGGGACTATGGCTACACCTTC.

The chain is built from TRBV27 and TRBJ2-3, with a possible D match to TRBD2 (5 bases). Germline-derived CDR1 and CDR2 are MNHEY and SMNVEV (reference sequence). V was cut by 3 bases and J by 1 base, with 17 bases left in between. This CDR3 is 17 amino acids long. This chain's CDR3 is CASSFRRTSAGTDTQYF. In DNA, the CDR3 is TGTGCCAGCAGTTTCCGGAGGACCTCTGCGGGCACAGATACGCAGTATTTT.

This sequence joins TRBV27 and TRBJ2-1; the match to TRBD1 covers 7 bases. CDR1 is MNHEY and CDR2 is SMNVEV in the germline V gene (reference sequence). With V trimmed by 3 bases and J by 8 bases, 7 bases remained unmatched. The CDR3 is made up of 14 amino acids. In nucleotides, the CDR3 is TGTGCCAGCAGTTTGCCGAACAGGGGCGATGAGCAGTTCTTC. Its protein is CASSLPNRGDEQFF.

CDR3 DNA: TGTGCCAGCAGCTTAGATGGACTAGCGGGAGAGGAGGCCTACGAGCAGTACTTC. It is translated as CASSLDGLAGEEAYEQYF. J is TRBJ2-7 and V is TRBV11-2, with 13 nucleotides matching TRBD2. The CDR3 is made up of 18 amino acids. V dropped 0 bases and J dropped 2; count of bases not matched to a gene: 7. The V gene's germline CDR1 is SGHAT and CDR2 FQNNGV.

The CDR3 region is CASRLAASTDTQYF. CDR3 coding DNA: TGCGCCAGCAGACTAGCGGCTAGCACAGATACGCAGTATTTT. V and J are TRBV5-1 and TRBJ2-3; 8 bases match TRBD2. Germline V gene sequence: CDR1 SGHRS, CDR2 YFSETQ. V gave up 5 bases and J gave up 0 bases; unmatched junction bases: 2. This CDR3 has 14 amino acids. Together with reference TRBV5-1 and TRBJ2-3, the CDR3 gives the full variable domain: KAGVTQTPRYLIKTRGQQVTLSCSPISGHRSVSWYQQTPGQGLQFLFEYFSETQRNKGNFPGRFSGRQFSNSRSEMNVSTLELGDSALYLCASRLAASTDTQYFGPGTRLTVL.

The gene calls are TRBV29-1 and TRBJ2-3; maybe TRBD2 (6 bases). Germline V CDR1 and CDR2: SQVTM, ANQGSEA. The length of the CDR3 is 13 residues. Trimming shortened V by 3 bases and J by 5 bases, and 12 bases separated the two germline ends. CDR3 residues: CSVEGGRGDTQYF. For the CDR3, the DNA is TGCAGCGTTGAGGGCGGGCGGGGAGATACGCAGTATTTT.

The chain has TRBV10-3 and TRBJ1-1, with D possibly TRBD1 on 5 matching bases. Trimming left V 6 bases short and J 3 bases short, with 11 bases between. The V gene's germline CDR1 is ENHRY and CDR2 SYGVKD. The CDR3 sequence is 13 residues long. The CDR3 region is CAIRLTVDTEAFF. For the CDR3, the DNA is TGTGCCATCAGACTGACAGTAGACACTGAAGCTTTCTTT.

The rearrangement links TRBV28 to TRBJ2-2; D unclear. CDR3 size: 14 residues. The V gene's germline CDR1 is MDHEN and CDR2 SYDVKM. V lost 5 bases and J 5 bases, leaving 12 bases between the germline ends. CDR3 sequence reads: CASSPPGPTGELFF. Written as DNA, the CDR3 is TGTGCCAGCAGTCCCCCGGGTCCGACCGGGGAGCTGTTTTTT.

The genes are TRBV5-4 and TRBJ2-5; 11 bases line up with TRBD2. This CDR3 is 17 amino acids long. Germline-derived CDR1 and CDR2 are SGHNT and YYREEE (reference sequence). V lost 4 bases to trimming and J lost 5 bases; unmatched junction nucleotides: 13. This CDR3 is CASSGRPGLAVRETQYF. The CDR3, as DNA: TGTGCCAGCAGCGGCCGACCGGGACTAGCGGTCCGGGAGACCCAGTACTTC.

The V and J genes are TRBV5-5 and TRBJ2-7, with a weak D call TRBD1 (6 bases). Deletions cut 2 bases from V and 4 bases from J, with 19 bases between. Germline V gene lookup returns CDR1 SGHKS and CDR2 YYEKEE (reference sequence). The CDR3 length is 16 residues. This CDR3 reads CASSFSSGTKWYEQYF. In nucleotides, the CDR3 is TGTGCCAGCAGCTTCTCATCCGGGACAAAATGGTACGAGCAGTACTTC.

The rearrangement joins TRBV7-2 to TRBJ2-7, with 9 bases aligning to TRBD2. The CDR3 spans 16 residues. Germline CDR1 and CDR2: SGHTA and FQGNSA. J lost 3 bases, V lost 1 base, and 7 bases had no gene match. The CDR3 region has the DNA TGTGCCAGCAGCTTAGGGGCTAGCGGGACCAACTACGAGCAGTACTTC. It codes for CASSLGASGTNYEQYF.

CDR3 region: CATSKDRGRRSSYNEQFF. The DNA for the CDR3 is TGTGCCACCAGCAAGGACAGGGGGCGCCGGAGCTCCTACAATGAGCAGTTCTTC. The chain uses TRBV15 and TRBJ2-1, with 11 bases identical to TRBD1. Trimming cost V 4 bases and J 0 bases; bases outside gene matches: 8. This CDR3 is built from 18 residues. The germline gives CDR1 LNHNV, CDR2 YYDKDF (reference sequence).

This rearrangement joins TRBV21-1 to TRBJ1-5; the DNA was not used to check the table's D call, TRBD1. TRBV21-1 is annotated as a pseudogene. The CDR3 spans 23 residues. The chain's CDR3 is CASSKATRRTTGGFFWGNQPQHF. As DNA, the CDR3 is TGTGCCAGCAGCAAAGCGACCAGGCGAACAACAGGGGGATTCTTTTGGGGCAATCAGCCCCAGCATTTT.

The V and J genes are TRBV9 and TRBJ2-3; 7 bases line up with TRBD2. Per germline, CDR1 SGDLS and CDR2 YYNGEE. CDR3 length: 16 residues. Trimming at V came to 0 bases and at J to 1 base, leaving 5 bases not matched to a gene. The DNA for the CDR3 is TGTGCCAGCAGCGTAGGAAGGGGAGGGCGCACAGATACGCAGTATTTT. It yields the protein CASSVGRGGRTDTQYF.

V is TRBV19 and J is TRBJ1-5; D gene unclear. CDR3 length: 13 residues. Germline lookup yields CDR1 LNHDA and CDR2 SQIVND (reference sequence). With 10 bases removed from V and 4 bases from J, the gap between germline ends came to 14 bases. The CDR3 sequence: CATSLAGNQPQHF. The DNA for the CDR3 is TGTGCCACCTCGCTGGCGGGGAATCAGCCCCAGCATTTT.

V usage is TRBV6-6 and J usage is TRBJ1-5; 7 bases agree with TRBD1. Looked up from germline, CDR1 is MNHNY and CDR2 is SVGAGI (reference sequence). CDR3 length: 15 amino acids. V lost 4 bases to trimming and J lost 4 bases; unmatched junction nucleotides: 7. The CDR3 coding sequence is TGTGCCAGCAGTTTCCGACAGGGATCGAATCAGCCCCAGCATTTT. Residues: CASSFRQGSNQPQHF.

The V call is TRBV11-2, the J call TRBJ1-6; possible D gene TRBD1, 6 bases. Between the trimmed V and J ends, which lost 6 bases and 7 bases, there was a span of 16 bases. The CDR3 has 15 amino acids. Germline-derived CDR1 and CDR2 are SGHAT and FQNNGV. The CDR3 loop is CASRKPGTKNSPLHF. CDR3 in DNA: TGTGCCAGCAGGAAACCCGGGACAAAAAATTCACCCCTCCACTTT.

V is TRBV2 and J is TRBJ2-1; D is ambiguous. Germline CDR1 reads SNHLY; CDR2 reads FYNNEI. This CDR3 region has 13 residues. Between the trimmed V and J ends, which lost 9 bases and 7 bases, there was a span of 16 bases. This CDR3 reads CASSSPMWNEQFF. In DNA, the CDR3 is TGTGCCAGTTCTTCCCCTATGTGGAATGAGCAGTTCTTC.

V usage is TRBV19 and J usage is TRBJ1-5, with D hard to call. CDR1 is LNHDA and CDR2 is SQIVND in the germline V gene (reference sequence). CDR3 size: 18 residues. V shed 7 bases and J shed 0 bases, with 22 bases lying between them. The CDR3 reads CASTRRYHAEDSNQPQHF. In DNA form, the CDR3 reads TGTGCCAGTACCCGTCGGTATCATGCGGAAGATAGCAATCAGCCCCAGCATTTT.

This clone came up once. The chain is built from TRBV5-1 and TRBJ2-1; possible D gene TRBD2, 6 bases. V lost 0 bases and J 0 bases, leaving 10 bases between the germline ends. Germline lookup yields CDR1 SGHRS and CDR2 YFSETQ. The CDR3 totals 16 residues. The CDR3: CASSLGGMSSYNEQFF. The DNA of the CDR3 is TGCGCCAGCAGCTTGGGCGGGATGAGCTCCTACAATGAGCAGTTCTTC.

The chain couples TRBV7-6 to TRBJ2-7, with a weak D call TRBD2 (6 bases). The V end lost 5 bases, the J end lost 0 bases, and 17 bases lay between the germline ends. The CDR3 is 16 residues long. Per germline, CDR1 SGHVS and CDR2 FNYEAQ. The CDR3 region is CASSTDRAGSSYEQYF. The CDR3 nucleotides are TGTGCCAGCAGCACGGACCGAGCGGGTAGCTCCTACGAGCAGTACTTC. The full variable domain, rest sourced from reference TRBV7-6 and TRBJ2-7, is GAGVSQSPRYKVTKRGQDVALRCDPISGHVSLYWYRQALGQGPEFLTYFNYEAQQDKSGLPNDRFSAERPEGSISTLTIQRTEQRDSAMYRCASSTDRAGSSYEQYFGPGTRLTVT.

This clone was observed a single time. This chain uses TRBV18 with TRBJ1-3; 8 nucleotides agree with TRBD1. The germline V gene has CDR1 KGHSH and CDR2 LQKENI. V was clipped by 6 bases and J by 0 bases; unmatched bases: 10. There are 17 residues in the CDR3. CDR3 sequence (DNA): TGTGCCAGCTCCCTCCGGGACAGGCTTTTCTCTGGAAACACCATATATTTT. Amino acid sequence: CASSLRDRLFSGNTIYF.